These T cell receptor beta chains were read from a single sample in a study of early stage breast cancer tumors. The method was immunoSEQ multiplex PCR; TCRdb's version includes in-frame clones alone and lacks a portion of them. The sample contains about 72,000 clones, approximately 79% of which appear only once. The sequenced sample was blood. Receptors originate from a person between 60 and 70 years old with breast cancer. CDR3s include the opening cysteine and the closing phenylalanine or tryptophan. A D gene is named only where the DNA matches it firmly. Size tells how often a clone was seen (once, few, many) or the class of an expanded clone, and some rows leave it out.

V gene	clone size	D gene	CDR3 length	J gene	CDR3 protein	CDR3 DNA
TRBV29-1	.	TRBD1	17	TRBJ2-6	CSAFGTGLSSGANVLTF	TGCAGCGCCTTCGGGACAGGGCTCAGCTCTGGGGCCAACGTCCTGACTTTC
TRBV5-4	.	.	18	TRBJ2-6	CASSLVGHLLPGANVLTF	TGTGCCAGCAGCTTGGTAGGACACCTCCTTCCAGGGGCCAACGTCCTGACTTTC
TRBV2	.	.	15	TRBJ2-3	CASRKGLATTDTQYF	TGTGCCAGCAGAAAGGGGCTAGCGACCACAGATACGCAGTATTTT
TRBV5-6	.	.	17	TRBJ2-6	CASSLYGGPSGANVLTF	TGTGCCAGCAGCTTGTATGGGGGACCCTCTGGGGCCAACGTCCTGACTTTC
TRBV28	.	.	14	TRBJ1-2	CASSLPLEFGGYTF	TGTGCCAGCAGTTTGCCGTTGGAATTCGGGGGCTACACCTTC
TRBV28	.	.	13	TRBJ2-2	CASTIQGYGELFF	TGTGCCAGCACAATCCAGGGTTACGGGGAGCTGTTTTTT
TRBV30	.	.	13	TRBJ1-2	CAWSNRVEQGYTF	TGTGCCTGGAGTAACAGGGTGGAACAAGGCTACACCTTC
TRBV6-5	.	TRBD1	14	TRBJ2-1	CATFAGGEPNEQFF	TGTGCCACCTTCGCAGGGGGCGAACCTAATGAGCAGTTCTTC
TRBV13	.	.	12	TRBJ2-2	CASTALGGELFF	TGTGCCAGCACCGCCCTGGGAGGGGAGCTGTTTTTT
TRBV5-4	few	.	14	TRBJ1-4	CASSKGPAGEKLFF	TGTGCCAGCAGCAAGGGACCGGCGGGTGAAAAACTGTTTTTT
TRBV6-1	.	.	14	TRBJ1-1	CASSEEPGNTEAFF	TGTGCCAGCAGTGAAGAGCCGGGGAACACTGAAGCTTTCTTT
TRBV10-3	.	.	13	TRBJ1-5	CAISELLHQPQHF	TGTGCCATCAGTGAATTGCTCCATCAGCCCCAGCATTTT
TRBV4-1	.	TRBD2	18	TRBJ2-2	CASSQGGLAGLGTGELFF	TGCGCCAGCAGCCAGGGTGGACTAGCGGGCCTAGGGACCGGGGAGCTGTTTTTT
TRBV27	.	.	14	TRBJ1-1	CASWEGAPNTEAFF	TGTGCCAGCTGGGAGGGTGCGCCGAACACTGAAGCTTTCTTT
TRBV19	few	.	12	TRBJ1-5	CASSIGAQPQHF	TGTGCCAGTAGTATAGGTGCGCAGCCCCAGCATTTT
TRBV4-1	.	TRBD1	15	TRBJ1-2	CASSPLLGTEYGYTF	TGCGCCAGCAGCCCCCTGTTAGGGACAGAATATGGCTACACCTTC
TRBV7-9	.	TRBD2	17	TRBJ2-3	CASSPEETSGGGDTQYF	TGTGCCAGCAGCCCGGAAGAGACTAGCGGGGGGGGAGATACGCAGTATTTT
TRBV28	.	TRBD2	13	TRBJ2-1	CASRDYSYNEQFF	TGTGCCAGCCGGGACTACTCCTACAATGAGCAGTTCTTC
TRBV2	.	TRBD2	18	TRBJ2-4	CASSETSGGYIAKNIQYF	TGTGCCAGCAGTGAGACTAGCGGGGGGTATATAGCCAAAAACATTCAGTACTTC
TRBV11-3	once	TRBD2	17	TRBJ2-1	CASSLGLAGLSYNEQFF	TGTGCCAGCAGCTTAGGCCTAGCGGGCCTCTCCTACAATGAGCAGTTCTTC
TRBV6-5	.	.	16	TRBJ2-5	CASSYRAGGWQETQYF	TGTGCCAGCAGTTACCGCGCTGGGGGTTGGCAAGAGACCCAGTACTTC
TRBV5-6	.	TRBD2	18	TRBJ2-7	CASSYRLGGGLLGGEQYF	TGTGCCAGCAGCTATCGGTTGGGGGGGGGACTTCTCGGAGGCGAGCAGTACTTC
TRBV7-7	few	TRBD2	14	TRBJ2-1	CASSLAGGRGEQFF	TGTGCTAGCAGCCTAGCGGGAGGGAGGGGTGAGCAGTTCTTC
TRBV19	.	TRBD1	14	TRBJ2-4	CASRTGGDKNIQYF	TGTGCCAGCCGGACAGGGGGAGACAAAAACATTCAGTACTTC
TRBV6-5	.	.	15	TRBJ2-7	CASRLSKGGPYEQYF	TGTGCCAGCAGACTCAGCAAGGGGGGTCCCTACGAGCAGTACTTC
TRBV5-1	.	.	14	TRBJ1-2	CASSSDTASYGYTF	TGCGCCAGCAGCTCAGATACAGCCTCCTATGGCTACACCTTC
TRBV18	.	.	13	TRBJ1-4	CASSPPSSEKLFF	TGTGCCAGCTCACCACCGAGCAGTGAGAAACTGTTTTTT
TRBV9	.	TRBD1	17	TRBJ2-6	CASSANRGRSGANVLTF	TGTGCCAGCAGCGCCAACAGGGGTAGGTCTGGGGCCAACGTCCTGACTTTC
TRBV7-2	.	TRBD2	17	TRBJ2-2	CASSFGTSGGAAGELFF	TGTGCCAGCAGCTTCGGGACTAGCGGGGGGGCGGCCGGGGAGCTGTTTTTT
TRBV2	.	TRBD1	15	TRBJ1-6	CASSASTGANSPLHF	TGTGCCAGCAGTGCCTCGACAGGGGCTAATTCACCCCTCCACTTT
TRBV6-5	.	TRBD1	15	TRBJ1-2	CASSYSGQGRYGYTF	TGTGCCAGCAGTTACTCGGGACAGGGGAGATATGGCTACACCTTC
TRBV7-3	.	TRBD1	14	TRBJ1-2	CASSQQGGDYGYTF	TGTGCCAGCAGTCAACAGGGGGGCGACTATGGCTACACCTTC
TRBV5-5	.	TRBD1	14	TRBJ1-5	CASSFDRGNQPQHF	TGTGCCAGCAGCTTTGACAGGGGCAATCAGCCCCAGCATTTT
TRBV5-1	once	TRBD2	15	TRBJ2-3	CASRTLAGGTDTQYF	TGCGCCAGCAGAACCCTAGCGGGGGGCACAGATACGCAGTATTTT
TRBV11-2	.	.	14	TRBJ1-1	CASSPDPGSTEAFF	TGTGCCAGCAGCCCTGACCCAGGGAGCACTGAAGCTTTCTTT
TRBV28	.	.	14	TRBJ1-1	CASSEWTVNTEAFF	TGTGCCAGCAGTGAATGGACGGTGAACACTGAAGCTTTCTTT
TRBV7-6	.	.	17	TRBJ1-1	CASSLGRVSGSNTEAFF	TGTGCCAGCAGCTTAGGGAGGGTGTCTGGGTCGAACACTGAAGCTTTCTTT
TRBV5-1	.	.	14	TRBJ1-1	CASSPRATNTEAFF	TGCGCCAGCAGCCCTAGGGCGACGAACACTGAAGCTTTCTTT
TRBV13	.	.	16	TRBJ1-4	CASSLELVDDIGKLFF	TGTGCCAGCAGCTTAGAGTTGGTGGACGACATCGGAAAACTGTTTTTT
TRBV6-6	.	.	11	TRBJ2-7	CASSYGDEQYF	TGTGCCAGCAGTTACGGAGACGAGCAGTACTTC
TRBV15	.	.	16	TRBJ1-3	CATSTSGRNSGNTIYF	TGTGCCACCAGCACCTCCGGACGGAACTCTGGAAACACCATATATTTT
TRBV30	.	.	10	TRBJ1-4	CAWGGAKLFF	TGTGCCTGGGGGGGAGCAAAACTGTTTTTT
TRBV7-2	.	TRBD1	18	TRBJ2-6	CASSPGTGVISGANVLTF	TGTGCCAGCAGCCCCGGGACAGGGGTCATCTCTGGGGCCAACGTCCTGACTTTC
TRBV19	.	TRBD1	15	TRBJ1-6	CATHRGKGYNSPLHF	TGTGCCACCCACAGGGGTAAGGGATATAATTCACCCCTCCACTTT
TRBV9	.	.	13	TRBJ1-5	CASAGGLNQPQHF	TGTGCCAGCGCAGGAGGACTCAATCAGCCCCAGCATTTT
TRBV2	few	.	15	TRBJ2-4	CASSGAPSGGSIQYF	TGTGCCAGCAGTGGTGCCCCCAGTGGTGGGAGCATTCAGTACTTC
TRBV19	.	.	15	TRBJ2-3	CASRKGRLLTDTQYF	TGTGCCAGTAGAAAGGGCCGACTCCTCACAGATACGCAGTATTTT
TRBV7-2	.	.	14	TRBJ1-1	CASSLPSLRSEAFF	TGTGCCAGCAGCTTACCTAGCTTGAGATCCGAAGCTTTCTTT
TRBV9	few	.	14	TRBJ1-5	CASSADRYNQPQHF	TGTGCCAGCAGCGCTGACCGCTACAATCAGCCCCAGCATTTT
TRBV7-9	.	.	16	TRBJ1-4	CASSLTPGVANEKLFF	TGTGCCAGCAGCTTAACTCCAGGGGTGGCTAATGAAAAACTGTTTTTT
TRBV5-1	once	.	14	TRBJ2-6	CASSLGTGANVLTF	TGCGCCAGCAGCTTGGGGACTGGGGCCAACGTCCTGACTTTC
TRBV11-2	.	TRBD2	14	TRBJ2-7	CASSQTSGNYEQYF	TGTGCCAGCAGCCAGACTAGCGGGAACTACGAGCAGTACTTC
TRBV5-4	few	.	14	TRBJ1-5	CASSLDGANQPQHF	TGTGCCAGCAGCTTGGATGGGGCCAATCAGCCCCAGCATTTT